The 7 T cell receptor beta chains listed next were all sequenced from one sample in a study of technical replicates of blood from a few donors. Sequencing was performed with immunoSEQ multiplex PCR; in TCRdb, only in-frame clones are kept and a portion is missing. This repertoire shows tens of thousands of clones, just over 95% found once; its top ten account for around 0.38%. The specimen sequenced was T cells isolated from PBMCs. These receptor sequences come from a human donor in good health.

The rearrangement links TRBV9 to TRBJ2-7; 10 nucleotides agree with TRBD1. The trim removed 3 bases at V and 5 bases at J, leaving 5 bases unmatched. Germline CDR1 and CDR2: SGDLS and YYNGEE. The CDR3 totals 14 residues. As DNA, the CDR3 is TGTGCCAGCAGCGCAAGGGACAGGGGCCACGAGCAGTACTTC. This sequence encodes CASSARDRGHEQYF.

CDR3 protein: CASSHGQVTIHEQYF. CDR3 DNA: TGTGCCAGCTCACATGGACAGGTCACAATCCACGAGCAGTACTTC. This chain joins TRBV18 and TRBJ2-7, with 7 bases aligning to TRBD1. The CDR3 runs to 15 residues. V lost 4 bases to trimming and J lost 5 bases; unmatched junction nucleotides: 11. Germline V gives CDR1 KGHSH, CDR2 LQKENI.

The J gene is TRBJ2-1, the V gene TRBV29-1, with 12 bases that match TRBD2. CDR1 SQVTM and CDR2 ANQGSEA come from the germline V gene. The CDR3 has 16 residues. The trim removed 6 bases at V and 8 bases at J, leaving 14 bases unmatched. The CDR3 DNA reads TGCAGCGTGGCTGACACACTTCCTAGCGGGAGGGATGAGCAGTTCTTC. Residues: CSVADTLPSGRDEQFF.

The V and J genes are TRBV10-3 and TRBJ2-3; 8 bases are shared with TRBD2. This CDR3 contains 16 residues. The ends lost 3 bases at V and 1 base at J; junction bases unmatched: 6. The germline CDR1 and CDR2 sequences are ENHRY and SYGVKD. The CDR3 region is CAISDPAGEGTDTQYF. CDR3 DNA: TGTGCCATCAGTGACCCAGCGGGAGAAGGCACAGATACGCAGTATTTT.

This clone has just one count. This chain uses TRBV7-8 with TRBJ2-1, with 7 bases fitting TRBD1. The CDR3 runs to 15 residues. The V segment lost 5 bases and the J segment 4 bases; nucleotides outside the gene matches: 8. Germline-derived CDR1 and CDR2 are SGHVS and FQNEAQ. CDR3 nucleotides: TGTGCCAGCAGCGCGAGACAGGGTGGGTACAATGAGCAGTTCTTC. It encodes CASSARQGGYNEQFF.

The chain employs TRBV11-3 and TRBJ2-7; TRBD2 matches 8 bases. The CDR3 has 13 residues. Germline values: CDR1 SGHNT, CDR2 YENEEA. J lost 5 bases, V lost 5 bases, and 5 bases had no gene match. The CDR3 coding sequence is TGTGCCAGCAGCCTCTTAGCGGGAAACGAGCAGTACTTC. It yields the protein CASSLLAGNEQYF.

J is TRBJ2-7 and V is TRBV27; tentatively, D is TRBD1 (6 bases). V was shortened by 3 bases and J by 2 bases, with 14 bases between the two germline ends. The CDR3 is 15 residues long. Germline CDR1 MNHEY, CDR2 SMNVEV (reference sequence). The CDR3 bases are TGTGCCAGCAGTTTGTTTCTGGGGGCTCCCTACGAGCAGTACTTC. Translation: CASSLFLGAPYEQYF.